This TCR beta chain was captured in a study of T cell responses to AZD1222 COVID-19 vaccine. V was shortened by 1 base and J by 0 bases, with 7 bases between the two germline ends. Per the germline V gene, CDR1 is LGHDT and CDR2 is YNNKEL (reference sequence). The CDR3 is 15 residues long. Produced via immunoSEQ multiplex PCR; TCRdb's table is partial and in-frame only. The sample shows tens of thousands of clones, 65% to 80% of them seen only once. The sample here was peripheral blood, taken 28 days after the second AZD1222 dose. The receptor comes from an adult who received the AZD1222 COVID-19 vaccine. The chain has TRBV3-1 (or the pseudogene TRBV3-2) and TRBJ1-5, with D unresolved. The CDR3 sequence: CASSQAPASNQPQHF. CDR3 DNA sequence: TGTGCCAGCAGCCAAGCCCCAGCTAGCAATCAGCCCCAGCATTTT.